A single sample is the source of the 22 T cell receptor beta chains below, sequenced in a study of OX40 agonist ivuxolimab in advanced cancers. The method was immunoSEQ multiplex PCR; TCRdb's version includes in-frame clones alone and lacks a portion of them. Among tens of thousands of clones listed, nearly 90% were seen once. The material was CD4+ or CD8+ T cells sorted from blood, obtained in a trial of the OX40 agonist ivuxolimab. All receptors come from an adult with an advanced solid tumor such as melanoma, head and neck, liver or kidney cancer.

The V call is TRBV7-9, the J call TRBJ1-3; D call uncertain. CDR3 length: 12 amino acids. Trimming took 11 bases from V and 0 from J, leaving 8 bases between them. Looked up from germline, CDR1 is SEHNR and CDR2 is FQNEAQ (reference sequence). In DNA, the CDR3 is TGTGCCCCTGGGGTCTCTGGAAACACCATATATTTT. As protein: CAPGVSGNTIYF.

The chain links TRBV6-6 to TRBJ1-6; tentative D call: TRBD1 (6 bases). CDR3 length: 14 amino acids. V was clipped by 6 bases and J by 8 bases, with 14 bases between them. Germline V gene sequence: CDR1 MNHNY, CDR2 SVGAGI (reference sequence). CDR3 in amino acids: CASSSKGGDSPLHF. CDR3 sequence (DNA): TGTGCCAGCAGCTCCAAGGGGGGCGATTCACCCCTCCACTTT.

The J gene is TRBJ2-2, the V gene TRBV2; a weak D match, TRBD2 (5 bases). This CDR3 has 16 amino acids. V lost 3 bases and J lost 0, with 11 bases in between. Germline CDR1 SNHLY, CDR2 FYNNEI. The DNA for the CDR3 is TGTGCCAGCAGTGAGATCGAAGCGGCGAACACCGGGGAGCTGTTTTTT. This gives the protein CASSEIEAANTGELFF. Variable domain in full (rest from reference TRBV2 and TRBJ2-2): EPEVTQTPSHQVTQMGQEVILRCVPISNHLYFYWYRQILGQKVEFLVSFYNNEISEKSEIFDDQFSVERPDGSNFTLKIRSTKLEDSAMYFCASSEIEAANTGELFFGEGSRLTVL.

J is TRBJ2-7 and V is TRBV18; D is unclear. The germline CDR1 and CDR2 sequences are KGHSH and LQKENI. CDR3 length: 16 residues. V lost 3 bases to trimming and J lost 1 base, with 16 bases between them. CDR3 in amino acids: CASSPGRVLRSYEQYF. CDR3 nucleotide sequence: TGTGCCAGCTCACCGGGTAGGGTCCTTCGATCCTACGAGCAGTACTTC.

This rearrangement joins TRBV10-3 to TRBJ1-2, with D unresolved. Germline CDR1 and CDR2: ENHRY and SYGVKD. This CDR3 has 11 amino acids. V was trimmed by 4 bases and J by 5 bases, leaving 5 bases between them. CDR3 DNA sequence: TGTGCCATCAGTGGAGGGTATGGCTACACCTTC. Protein sequence: CAISGGYGYTF.

The chain joins TRBV29-1 to TRBJ1-3; D unresolved. V was cut by 4 bases and J by 1 base, with 5 bases left in between. Per germline, CDR1 SQVTM and CDR2 ANQGSEA. The CDR3 is 12 residues long. DNA of the CDR3: TGCAGCGTTGGGGTATCTGGAAACACCATATATTTT. Its protein product is CSVGVSGNTIYF.

The chain combines TRBV7-2 with TRBJ2-2, with TRBD1 matching 9 bases. This CDR3 is 17 amino acids long. V trimming: 1 base; J trimming: 4 bases; junction bases outside the gene matches: 7. Germline V gene lookup returns CDR1 SGHTA and CDR2 FQGNSA. This CDR3 reads CASSLVGGQGGTGELFF. Written as DNA, the CDR3 is TGTGCCAGCAGCTTAGTAGGGGGACAGGGCGGCACCGGGGAGCTGTTTTTT.

The J gene is TRBJ1-2, the V gene TRBV9, with D perhaps matching TRBD1 (6 bases). Trimming took off 0 bases at V and 4 bases at J, with 10 bases between the two ends. Germline values: CDR1 SGDLS, CDR2 YYNGEE. The CDR3 sequence is 14 residues long. CDR3 sequence reads: CASSVEGGVYGYTF. In DNA, the CDR3 is TGTGCCAGCAGCGTAGAAGGGGGAGTCTATGGCTACACCTTC. Drawing the rest from reference TRBV9 and TRBJ1-2, the complete variable domain is DSGVTQTPKHLITATGQRVTLRCSPRSGDLSVYWYQQSLDQGLQFLIQYYNGEERAKGNILERFSAQQFPDLHSELNLSSLELGDSALYFCASSVEGGVYGYTFGSGTRLTVV.

CDR3 in DNA: TGCGCCAGCAGCTTGGTTCTATACGAGCAGTACTTC. Translating gives CASSLVLYEQYF. V and J are TRBV5-1 and TRBJ2-7, with no clear D. Germline values: CDR1 SGHRS, CDR2 YFSETQ. This CDR3 is 12 amino acids long. V was shortened by 0 bases and J by 4 bases, with 5 bases between the two germline ends. The variable domain in full, with the rest retrieved from reference TRBV5-1 and TRBJ2-7, is KAGVTQTPRYLIKTRGQQVTLSCSPISGHRSVSWYQQTPGQGLQFLFEYFSETQRNKGNFPGRFSGRQFSNSRSEMNVSTLELGDSALYLCASSLVLYEQYFGPGTRLTVT.

CDR3 nucleotide sequence: TGCGCCAGCAGCCAACGCCCCGTGGGGGACTCCCCCACAGATACGCAGTATTTT. Encoded protein: CASSQRPVGDSPTDTQYF. The chain links TRBV4-3 to TRBJ2-3; D might be TRBD2 (6 bases). The CDR3 loop spans 18 amino acids. The germline V gene has CDR1 LGHNA and CDR2 YSLEER. The V gene lost 2 bases and the J gene lost 2 bases, with 20 bases spanning the gap.

CDR3 region: CASSAGQGGGRLEAFF. DNA of the CDR3: TGCGCCAGCAGCGCGGGACAGGGAGGGGGGAGGCTCGAAGCTTTCTTT. The gene calls are TRBV5-1 and TRBJ1-1; TRBD1 matches at 9 bases. In germline, CDR1 is SGHRS, CDR2 YFSETQ. V shed 4 bases and J 8 bases; nucleotides not matched to a gene: 15. The CDR3 length is 16 residues.

This clone was seen once. Here the CDR3 reads CASSFGTVGSGNTIYF. DNA of the CDR3: TGTGCCAGCAGTTTCGGGACCGTCGGCTCTGGAAACACCATATATTTT. The gene calls are TRBV6-5 and TRBJ1-3, with D tentatively TRBD1 (5 bases). Germline V CDR1 and CDR2: MNHEY, SVGAGI. The CDR3 spans 16 residues. V shed 4 bases and J shed 0 bases, with 13 bases lying between them.

V is TRBV10-3 and J is TRBJ2-1; D is unclear. V lost 4 bases, J lost 9 bases, and 7 bases lay in between. The CDR3 runs 11 residues. Looked up from germline, CDR1 is ENHRY and CDR2 is SYGVKD. The CDR3 coding sequence is TGTGCCATCAGTGCCCACAGTGAGCAGTTCTTC. It yields the protein CAISAHSEQFF.

V is TRBV10-3 and J is TRBJ2-7; possible D gene TRBD2, 6 bases. Germline V lookup: CDR1 ENHRY, CDR2 SYGVKD. The V end lost 3 bases, the J end lost 7 bases, and 10 bases lay between the germline ends. CDR3 length: 12 residues. CDR3: CAISDVAGEQYF. DNA of the CDR3: TGTGCCATCAGTGATGTGGCGGGGGAGCAGTACTTC.

The chain joins TRBV2 to TRBJ1-2, with D possibly matching TRBD1 (5 bases). V lost 8 bases and J lost 0, with 13 bases in between. The germline V gene encodes CDR1 SNHLY and CDR2 FYNNEI. CDR3 size: 14 residues. The DNA for the CDR3 is TGTGCCAGCGGCGGGGACGGCGCTAACTATGGCTACACCTTC. It encodes CASGGDGANYGYTF. Supplemented by reference TRBV2 and TRBJ1-2, the full variable domain reads EPEVTQTPSHQVTQMGQEVILRCVPISNHLYFYWYRQILGQKVEFLVSFYNNEISEKSEIFDDQFSVERPDGSNFTLKIRSTKLEDSAMYFCASGGDGANYGYTFGSGTRLTVV.

This clone is a singleton in its sample. J is TRBJ2-1 and V is TRBV10-3; TRBD1 matches 9 bases. The germline V gene encodes CDR1 ENHRY and CDR2 SYGVKD. CDR3 length: 14 residues. The trim removed 2 bases at V and 8 bases at J, leaving 4 bases unmatched. CDR3 residues: CAISEGRTGDEQFF. As DNA, the CDR3 is TGTGCCATCAGTGAGGGCAGGACAGGGGATGAGCAGTTCTTC.

This sequence joins TRBV7-4 and TRBJ1-5; 8 bases fit TRBD1. This CDR3 region has 15 residues. The junction had 12 bases not matched to a gene; V was cut back by 11 bases and J by 3 bases. Germline V gene lookup returns CDR1 SGHVT and CDR2 SQSDAQ. CDR3 loop: CAESRQGAANQPQHF. DNA for the CDR3: TGTGCCGAAAGTCGCCAGGGGGCGGCCAATCAGCCCCAGCATTTT.

The gene calls are TRBV19 and TRBJ2-7; the match to TRBD1 covers 11 bases. The CDR3 is 21 amino acids. J gave up 0 bases and V 6 bases, and 22 bases lay outside the gene matches. Per germline, CDR1 LNHDA and CDR2 SQIVND (reference sequence). The CDR3 coding sequence is TGTGCCAGTAGCCGCTCTTCCCCCCGGGACAGGGGGAACTCGCCCTCCTACGAGCAGTACTTC. This encodes CASSRSSPRDRGNSPSYEQYF.

The chain carries TRBV6-1 and TRBJ2-5; maybe TRBD1 (6 bases). Trimming left V 5 bases short and J 4 bases short, with 17 bases between. Germline assignment: CDR1 MNHNS and CDR2 SASEGT. The CDR3 covers 15 residues. CDR3 DNA sequence: TGTGCCAGCAGTTCCCCGACAGGTTTAGCAGAGACCCAGTACTTC. Residues: CASSSPTGLAETQYF.

This clone has more than one count but fewer than ten. The chain carries TRBV4-1 and TRBJ1-1, with 7 bases identical to TRBD1. Germline lookup yields CDR1 MGHRA and CDR2 YSYEKL. The CDR3 length is 17 residues. Trimming removed 3 bases from V and 0 bases from J; junction bases left unmatched: 10. CDR3 DNA sequence: TGCGCCAGCAGCCACGGACAGGTGTTGACCTTGAACACTGAAGCTTTCTTT. Residues: CASSHGQVLTLNTEAFF.

The chain employs TRBV27 and TRBJ1-5, with 10 bases fitting TRBD1. This CDR3 contains 13 residues. CDR1 MNHEY and CDR2 SMNVEV come from the germline V gene (reference sequence). V shed 5 bases, J shed 9 bases, and the junction held 4 bases outside the gene matches. This CDR3 is CASSTGQGRPQHF. The CDR3 nucleotides are TGTGCCAGCAGTACGGGACAGGGGAGGCCCCAGCATTTT.

The chain uses TRBV6-6 and TRBJ1-1; the D gene is possibly TRBD1 (6 bases). The germline gives CDR1 MNHNY, CDR2 SVGAGI (reference sequence). With 2 bases removed from V and 6 bases from J, the gap between germline ends came to 13 bases. This CDR3 has 14 amino acids. CDR3 bases: TGTGCCAGCAGTTACGAGGGGGGTTCTTCTGAAGCTTTCTTT. Amino acids: CASSYEGGSSEAFF.